The clone carrying this T cell receptor beta chain was seen more than once but under ten times. Its antigen is currently unknown. This CDR3 contains 14 residues. Between the trimmed V and J ends, which lost 3 bases and 4 bases, there was a span of 9 bases. Germline V gives CDR1 KGHSH, CDR2 LQKENI. CD45RO/CCR7/CD25/CD127/CD95/CD27 staining was used to isolate CD4+ naive, central memory, regulatory and stem cell-like memory cells by sorting. This record comes from a study of beta chain features in type 1 diabetes. cDNA synthesis used the whole RNA isolate, giving expressed TCRB sequences. This table comes from immunoSEQ multiplex PCR, and its TCRdb copy is limited to in-frame clones, with some not included. The table shows 300,000 to 350,000 clones, with 6.5% to 10% occurring only once. Overall study results and limits: Patients with type 1 diabetes carried fewer insertions and had more deletions at their VDJ junctions.

The sequencing input was central memory CD4+ T cells from blood. This clonotype was sampled from a woman under 30 in good health. The rearrangement uses TRBV18 and TRBJ1-4, with a weak D call TRBD1 (5 bases). CDR3 DNA: TGTGCCAGCTCACCCGGGACCCTTAATGAAAAACTGTTTTTT. Encoded protein: CASSPGTLNEKLFF.